The subject of this entry is one T cell receptor (beta chain). Its antigen is as yet unknown. This entry comes from a study of cytomegalovirus exposure and HLA in healthy donors. PCR was performed using 60 Vbeta and 13 Jbeta primers. Original data processing: Roughly 10 million shared chains were among the roughly 80 million unique TCR beta chains that a later analysis counted. Data came from immunoSEQ multiplex PCR; TCRdb stores just in-frame clones and leaves some out. V and J calls and clone size are copied from that table; D and trimming were computed from the DNA. The table records fewer than 90,000 clones, 81% of them present only once. Germline CDR1 and CDR2: MDHEN and SYDVKM. Trimming took 4 bases from V and 5 from J; bases not matched to a gene: 10. The length of the CDR3 is 16 residues. Study-wide findings and caveats: TCR beta chains numbering more than 150 were designated cytomegalovirus-associated.

The TCR sequence derives from a human donor in good health. Sequences were obtained from PBMCs. The chain has TRBV28 and TRBJ2-5; 10 nucleotides agree with TRBD2. CDR3 bases: TGTGCCAGCAGTTCCGCCCAGCGGGGGGGCTGGGAGACCCAGTACTTC. Amino acid sequence: CASSSAQRGGWETQYF.